This T cell receptor (beta chain) was found in a study of synovial regulatory T cells in juvenile arthritis. Study in general: One patient received methotrexate plus infliximab; one lacked treatment information. General observations from the study: Synovial Treg CDR3 sequences overlapped more with iaTregs than other circulating Tregs. Inflammation-associated Treg cells in blood had less TCR diversity than the remaining blood Treg cells. Largely private between patients, iaTreg TCR repertoires showed partial overlap with synovial Teff and blood CPL repertoires.

Worth noting for this clone: Its antigen is undetermined.

Per the germline V gene, CDR1 is SGHRS and CDR2 is YFSETQ. CDR3 length: 14 residues. No DNA is recorded. Repertoires were generated with immunoSEQ multiplex PCR, while TCRdb's copy carries only in-frame clones and drops some. This sample's table reports 8,000 to 10,000 clones. Sequenced: Treg cells from blood. Subset indicated: remaining (HLA-DR-negative) circulating blood Treg cells. The TCR was taken from a donor aged 2-35 years with juvenile idiopathic arthritis. V usage is TRBV5-1 and J usage is TRBJ1-1. CDR3 protein: CASSFAVTGGEAFF.